Listed below are T cell receptor beta chains from one sample, sequenced in a study of beta chain features in type 1 diabetes. Assay: immunoSEQ multiplex PCR; the TCRdb copy retains only in-frame clones and omits some. The sample lists 200,000 to 250,000 clones, approximately 16% occurring once. Input material: naive CD4+ T cells from blood. The receptors were gathered from a man aged 25 to 40 with type 1 diabetes. Both conserved end residues are part of each CDR3. The D gene is left open where the match is weak. Some rows have no size entry. The others give once, few or many, or a class for an expanded clone.

d_gene: NA
v_gene: TRBV25-1
j_gene: TRBJ1-4
abundance: NA
CDR3nt: TGTGCCAGCAGTGAATTGTCCGACAGGTGGAGAGGGGAAAAACTGTTTTTT
CDR3aa: CASSELSDRWRGEKLFF

d_gene: NA
v_gene: TRBV7-3
j_gene: TRBJ2-1
abundance: NA
CDR3nt: TGTGCCAGCAGTTACGGCGGGACTTCACGGTGGGAGCAGTTCTTC
CDR3aa: CASSYGGTSRWEQFF

d_gene: TRBD1
v_gene: TRBV5-4
j_gene: TRBJ1-5
abundance: NA
CDR3nt: TGTGCCAGCAGCCTCGGGACAGCTAATCAGCCCCAGCATTTT
CDR3aa: CASSLGTANQPQHF

d_gene: NA
v_gene: TRBV9
j_gene: TRBJ2-7
abundance: NA
CDR3nt: TGTGCCAGCAGCCCAGAGGGGGACTACTACGAGCAGTACTTC
CDR3aa: CASSPEGDYYEQYF

d_gene: TRBD1
v_gene: TRBV29-1
j_gene: TRBJ1-2
abundance: few
CDR3nt: TGCAGCGTTGAAGGACAGGGGGATGGCTACACCTTC
CDR3aa: CSVEGQGDGYTF

d_gene: NA
v_gene: TRBV9
j_gene: TRBJ2-1
abundance: NA
CDR3nt: TGTGCCAGCAGCGTAGCGGCGGAGGTCTACAATGAGCAGTTCTTC
CDR3aa: CASSVAAEVYNEQFF

d_gene: NA
v_gene: TRBV30
j_gene: TRBJ1-1
abundance: few
CDR3nt: TGTGCCTGGAGTGGCGGCGGTGGAGTTTCTGAAGCTTTCTTT
CDR3aa: CAWSGGGGVSEAFF

d_gene: NA
v_gene: TRBV5-4
j_gene: TRBJ2-2
abundance: NA
CDR3nt: TGTGCCAGCACCGATATCTGGGACACCGGGGAGCTGTTTTTT
CDR3aa: CASTDIWDTGELFF

d_gene: NA
v_gene: TRBV7-8
j_gene: TRBJ2-7
abundance: NA
CDR3nt: TGTGCCAGCAGCTTAGTCCGGGACGGAAACTACGAGCAGTACTTC
CDR3aa: CASSLVRDGNYEQYF

d_gene: TRBD2
v_gene: TRBV12-5
j_gene: TRBJ2-1
abundance: few
CDR3nt: TGTGCTAGTGGTTTGGGACTAGCGGGGACAGACGAGCAGTTCTTC
CDR3aa: CASGLGLAGTDEQFF

d_gene: NA
v_gene: TRBV20-1
j_gene: TRBJ2-3
abundance: NA
CDR3nt: TGCAGTGCGAGCACAGATACGCAGTATTTT
CDR3aa: CSASTDTQYF

d_gene: TRBD1
v_gene: TRBV27
j_gene: TRBJ2-7
abundance: NA
CDR3nt: TGTGCCAGCAGTTTATCCAGGACAGGGTACCACGAGCAGTACTTC
CDR3aa: CASSLSRTGYHEQYF

d_gene: NA
v_gene: TRBV7-9
j_gene: TRBJ2-6
abundance: few
CDR3nt: TGTGCCAGCAGTGGGGCCAACGTCCTGACTTTC
CDR3aa: CASSGANVLTF

d_gene: NA
v_gene: TRBV5-1
j_gene: TRBJ1-2
abundance: few
CDR3nt: TGCGCCAGCAGCTTAGACGGACTCTATGGCTACACCTTC
CDR3aa: CASSLDGLYGYTF

d_gene: NA
v_gene: TRBV29-1
j_gene: TRBJ1-2
abundance: few
CDR3nt: TGCAGCGTCAAAAACAGGGATCTGGGCTACACCTTC
CDR3aa: CSVKNRDLGYTF

d_gene: NA
v_gene: TRBV10-3
j_gene: TRBJ2-2
abundance: few
CDR3nt: TGTGCCATCAGTGAGGCGAACACCGGGGAGCTGTTTTTT
CDR3aa: CAISEANTGELFF

d_gene: TRBD1
v_gene: TRBV7-9
j_gene: TRBJ1-1
abundance: few
CDR3nt: TGTGCCAGCAGCTCACAGGGGGCGGAAGCTTTCTTT
CDR3aa: CASSSQGAEAFF

d_gene: NA
v_gene: TRBV9
j_gene: TRBJ2-5
abundance: few
CDR3nt: TGTGCCAGCAGCCCGACAGTGAAAGAGACCCAGTACTTC
CDR3aa: CASSPTVKETQYF

d_gene: NA
v_gene: TRBV28
j_gene: TRBJ1-4
abundance: NA
CDR3nt: TGTGCCAGCAGTTCAGGGGAAAAACTGTTTTTT
CDR3aa: CASSSGEKLFF

d_gene: TRBD1
v_gene: TRBV5-1
j_gene: TRBJ2-3
abundance: NA
CDR3nt: TGCGCCAGCAGCTTAACCGGGACAGGAGAAGATACGCAGTATTTT
CDR3aa: CASSLTGTGEDTQYF

d_gene: NA
v_gene: TRBV7-9
j_gene: TRBJ1-5
abundance: few
CDR3nt: TGTGCCAGCGGGGACGGCAACAGCAATCAGCCCCAGCATTTT
CDR3aa: CASGDGNSNQPQHF